This TCR beta chain was sequenced for a study of a mutant IDH1 vaccine in newly diagnosed glioma. Study at large: The start of vaccination came 4-6 weeks after radiotherapy alone, or with temozolomide cycles. Treated patients were around 62% male, approximately 38% female, mean age about 41 years.

The time point was: week 11, during vaccination. The study gave 300 ug of mutant IDH1 20-mer peptide per vaccine dose, with topical imiquimod. Donors had new IDH1-mutant astrocytomas of WHO grade 3 or 4 (ATRX-lost). Notes on this clone: Its target is unknown.

The repertoire was sequenced with immunoSEQ multiplex PCR; TCRdb's copy has only in-frame clones and lacks some. The repertoire has tens of thousands of clones, 80% of them found once; the top ten carry around 5.7%. V dropped 3 bases and J dropped 0 bases, with 9 bases sitting between them. Germline CDR1 reads MDHEN; CDR2 reads SYDVKM. The CDR3 contains 15 residues. J is TRBJ2-1 and V is TRBV28; D not resolved. Sequencing was performed on PBMCs, taken from a glioma patient whose treatment included an IDH1 peptide vaccine. The clonotype comes from a man aged 50-59 years with glioma. Here the CDR3 reads CASSFDQTSYNEQFF. CDR3 in DNA: TGTGCCAGCAGTTTCGACCAAACCTCCTACAATGAGCAGTTCTTC.